A single sample is the source of the 29 T cell receptor beta chains below, sequenced in a study of T cell repertoires in cytomegalovirus infection. TCRdb redid the calling of the reads with MiXCR, one entry per CDR3 protein. This sample has more than 500,000 distinct CDR3 sequences, with about 15% found just once. The source material was CD8+ T cells from PBMCs. Every receptor here comes from a human donor in good health (CMV status not recorded). Some clones in this sample may be carry-over from other donors' samples.

In this sample, this clonotype turned up a few times. The rearrangement joins TRBV7-3 to TRBJ2-1; 10 bases match TRBD2. The CDR3 covers 15 residues. The germline V gene encodes CDR1 SGHTA and CDR2 FQGTGA. V was clipped by 2 bases and J by 7 bases; unmatched bases: 5. CDR3 in amino acids: CASSLLSSGSNEQFF. The CDR3 coding sequence is TGTGCCAGCAGCTTACTTTCTAGCGGGAGTAATGAGCAGTTCTTC.

This clonotype was seen at least ten times. This chain joins TRBV6-5 and TRBJ1-2; D ambiguous. Per germline, CDR1 MNHEY and CDR2 SVGAGI. The V end was cut by 2 bases, the J end by 5 bases, with 15 bases between. The CDR3 spans 15 residues. CDR3 nucleotides: TGTGCCAGCAGTTACGGAGTCGATATAGGGTATGGCTACACCTTC. Encoded protein: CASSYGVDIGYGYTF.

This clonotype has a count of ten or more. V is TRBV7-9 and J is TRBJ2-1; 10 nucleotides match TRBD2. The germline CDR1 and CDR2 sequences are SEHNR and FQNEAQ (reference sequence). This CDR3 region has 16 residues. V lost 5 bases, J lost 4 bases, and 8 bases stayed unmatched. The DNA of the CDR3 is TGTGCCAGCAGCCTAGTTAGCGGGGGGATTTACAATGAGCAGTTCTTC. This translates into CASSLVSGGIYNEQFF.

There are a few counts of this clonotype. The chain links TRBV3-1 to TRBJ2-6; no clear D gene. Germline V gene sequence: CDR1 LGHDT, CDR2 YNNKEL (reference sequence). V lost 2 bases, J lost 0 bases, and 8 bases lay in between. CDR3 length: 16 amino acids. CDR3 protein: CASSQRLSSGANVLTF. The DNA of the CDR3 is TGTGCCAGCAGCCAAAGGTTAAGCTCTGGGGCCAACGTCCTGACTTTC.

In DNA, the CDR3 is TGCGCCAGAGCCCTACAGGGGGAGGAGACCCAGTACTTC. Translated: CARALQGEETQYF. The chain carries TRBV5-1 and TRBJ2-5; TRBD1 matches at 8 bases. V gave up 8 bases and J gave up 5 bases; unmatched junction bases: 8. CDR1 SGHRS and CDR2 YFSETQ come from the germline V gene. This CDR3 has 13 amino acids.

The chain joins TRBV7-9 to TRBJ1-5; D is possibly TRBD1 (5 bases). Germline V gene data show CDR1 as SEHNR and CDR2 as FQNEAQ (reference sequence). CDR3 length equals 15 residues. V dropped 5 bases and J dropped 9 bases, with 20 bases sitting between them. DNA of the CDR3: TGTGCCAGCAGCCCGTGGGATCAGCCTCAGGGGCCCCAGCATTTT. Translation gives CASSPWDQPQGPQHF.

As for this clonotype: A much larger clone differs by one base, so this may be a read error. The chain links TRBV27 to TRBJ2-7; D gene ambiguous. Per the germline V gene, CDR1 is MNHEY and CDR2 is SMNVEV (reference sequence). Trimming cost V 2 bases and J 5 bases, with 10 bases left between them. This CDR3 contains 13 residues. The CDR3 nucleotides read TGTGCCAGCAGTTTACGGCTAACGGACGAGCAGTACTTC. It translates to CASSLRLTDEQYF.

This clonotype showed up just a few times. The chain recombines TRBV29-1 with TRBJ2-1; 8 bases align to TRBD2. The V and J ends lost 7 bases and 7 bases, in that order; junction bases with no gene match: 9. The CDR3 is 13 residues long. CDR1 and CDR2 (germline): SQVTM, ANQGSEA. The chain's CDR3 is CSAIVPGGNEQFF. CDR3 in DNA: TGCAGCGCCATAGTCCCGGGGGGGAATGAGCAGTTCTTC.

J is TRBJ1-1 and V is TRBV20-1, with D hard to call. The CDR3 extends over 12 amino acids. V lost 2 bases and J 6 bases, leaving 10 bases between the germline ends. CDR1 and CDR2 from the germline V gene are DFQATT and SNEGSKA (reference sequence). CDR3 bases: TGCAGTGCTAGACGGCCCTCGTCTGAAGCTTTCTTT. This translates into CSARRPSSEAFF.

At least ten counts were recorded for this clonotype. The J gene is TRBJ2-3, the V gene TRBV4-1; no clear D. This CDR3 has 14 residues. V gave up 4 bases and J gave up 4 bases, with 12 bases separating them. Germline assignment: CDR1 MGHRA and CDR2 YSYEKL. In nucleotides, the CDR3 is TGCGCCAGCAGCCCAAGTGAGAGAGCAGATACGCAGTATTTT. Translating gives CASSPSERADTQYF.

A remark on this clonotype: Since a much larger clone is just one base distant, this may be a read error. CDR3 region: CASSSTGVVPGELFF. CDR3 sequence (DNA): TGTGCCAGCAGCTCTACAGGCGTAGTCCCCGGGGAGCTGTTTTTT. This chain joins TRBV7-9 and TRBJ2-2; tentative D call: TRBD1 (5 bases). CDR3 length equals 15 residues. Germline V gene lookup returns CDR1 SEHNR and CDR2 FQNEAQ (reference sequence). Deletions cut 4 bases from V and 6 bases from J, with 15 bases between.

This clonotype was observed a few times. The chain links TRBV27 to TRBJ2-1; D is possibly TRBD2 (5 bases). The CDR3 sequence is 12 residues long. Germline assignment: CDR1 MNHEY and CDR2 SMNVEV (reference sequence). Trimming stripped 3 bases from V and 6 bases from J, with 6 bases between. CDR3 nucleotides: TGTGCCAGCAGTTTCGGGATCAATGAGCAGTTCTTC. Its translation is CASSFGINEQFF.

This clonotype was recorded many times. CDR3 DNA: TGTGCCAGCAGCGTCTACACTTATAGCAATCAGCCCCAGCATTTT. Translated, it gives CASSVYTYSNQPQHF. The V and J genes are TRBV7-8 and TRBJ1-5; D ambiguous. Per the germline V gene, CDR1 is SGHVS and CDR2 is FQNEAQ. The germline V and J ends were trimmed by 5 bases and 0 bases, with 11 bases remaining between them. This CDR3 is 15 amino acids long. Supplemented by reference TRBV7-8 and TRBJ1-5, the full variable domain reads GAGVSQSPRYKVAKRGQDVALRCDPISGHVSLFWYQQALGQGPEFLTYFQNEAQLDKSGLPSDRFFAERPEGSVSTLKIQRTQQEDSAVYLCASSVYTYSNQPQHFGDGTRLSIL.

The count of this clonotype is one. This sequence may be a read error, since a much larger clone differs from it by one base. The V and J genes are TRBV19 and TRBJ1-1; TRBD1 agrees at 9 bases. The CDR3 has 17 residues. Germline V gene lookup returns CDR1 LNHDA and CDR2 SQIVND (reference sequence). Trimming took 6 bases from V and 9 from J; bases not matched to a gene: 20. The CDR3 nucleotides are TGTGCCAGTAGCGAAAACGACTGGGGGGACAGGGTGACTCAAGCTTTCTTT. It encodes CASSENDWGDRVTQAFF.

The V gene is TRBV3-1, the J gene TRBJ2-5; weak D call: TRBD1 (5 bases). This CDR3 spans 14 amino acids. Germline CDR1 and CDR2: LGHDT and YNNKEL (reference sequence). V gave up 0 bases and J gave up 5 bases, with 10 bases separating them. CDR3 sequence: CASSQDQGEETQYF. CDR3 coding DNA: TGTGCCAGCAGCCAAGATCAGGGTGAGGAGACCCAGTACTTC.

In this sample, this clonotype turned up many times. The chain couples TRBV4-1 to TRBJ1-1, with D tentatively TRBD1 (6 bases). Trimming took 1 base from V and 4 from J, leaving 22 bases between them. Germline V CDR1 and CDR2: MGHRA, YSYEKL. The CDR3 has 18 amino acids. The CDR3 loop reads CASSQAPGVLGEGTEAFF. The CDR3, as DNA: TGCGCCAGCAGCCAAGCACCAGGGGTCCTGGGTGAGGGCACTGAAGCTTTCTTT.

Concerning this clonotype itself: This may stem from a read error, because a much larger clone lies one nucleotide away. The rearrangement joins TRBV6-1 to TRBJ2-1; TRBD1 or TRBD2 may be the D gene (5 bases each). Trimming cost V 5 bases and J 5 bases, with 16 bases left between them. This CDR3 contains 15 residues. Germline loops: CDR1 MNHNS, CDR2 SASEGT. CDR3 sequence: CASSYQTEEDNEQFF. The CDR3 region has the DNA TGTGCCAGCAGTTACCAGACAGAGGAGGACAATGAGCAGTTCTTC.

This clonotype was detected many times. CDR3 in amino acids: CASSLSWTGLTAGYTF. The CDR3 DNA reads TGTGCCAGCAGTTTATCCTGGACAGGACTCACCGCGGGCTACACCTTC. This chain links TRBV27 with TRBJ1-2, with TRBD1 identical over 7 bases. CDR3 size: 16 residues. V lost 0 bases, J lost 8 bases, and 12 bases stayed unmatched. Germline V CDR1 and CDR2: MNHEY, SMNVEV (reference sequence).

This clonotype was seen just once. At one of its ends the junction is not consistent with the germline gene, which may arise from a read error. The rearrangement links TRBV7-9 to TRBJ1-5, with D unclear. Germline CDR1 SEHNR, CDR2 FQNEAQ (reference sequence). The length of the CDR3 is 15 residues. CDR3 amino acids: CANSLNGHSNQPQHF. The CDR3 DNA reads as TGTGCCAACAGCTTAAACGGTCATAGCAATCAGCCCCAGCATTTT.

This clonotype was detected only a few times. The V and J genes are TRBV5-6 and TRBJ2-7, with 10 bases matching TRBD2. Germline V CDR1 and CDR2: SGHDT, YYEEEE. The CDR3 runs 15 residues. The ends lost 4 bases at V and 3 bases at J; junction bases unmatched: 7. CDR3 sequence reads: CASSTTSGVYYEQYF. The CDR3 region has the DNA TGTGCCAGCAGCACTACTAGCGGGGTTTACTACGAGCAGTACTTC. The full variable domain, completed using reference TRBV5-6 and TRBJ2-7, is DAGVTQSPTHLIKTRGQQVTLRCSPKSGHDTVSWYQQALGQGPQFIFQYYEEEERQRGNFPDRFSGHQFPNYSSELNVNALLLGDSALYLCASSTTSGVYYEQYFGPGTRLTVT.

This clonotype has more than one count but fewer than ten. The chain joins TRBV12-5 to TRBJ2-1; TRBD1 matches 7 bases. Germline values: CDR1 LGHNT, CDR2 FRNRAP. This CDR3 region has 13 residues. Trimming took 7 bases from V and 2 from J; bases not matched to a gene: 2. As DNA, the CDR3 is TGTGCTAGTGTTACAGGGGCCTACAATGAGCAGTTCTTC. Amino acids: CASVTGAYNEQFF. Combining the CDR3 with reference TRBV12-5 and TRBJ2-1 gives the whole variable domain DARVTQTPRHKVTEMGQEVTMRCQPILGHNTVFWYRQTMMQGLELLAYFRNRAPLDDSGMPKDRFSAEMPDATLATLKIQPSEPRDSAVYFCASVTGAYNEQFFGPGTRLTVL.

V and J are TRBV7-3 and TRBJ2-1, with TRBD2 as a possible D gene (6 bases). CDR1 and CDR2 from the germline V gene are SGHTA and FQGTGA. This CDR3 spans 17 amino acids. Trimming removed 4 bases from V and 1 base from J, with 17 bases in between. CDR3 protein: CASSSSSGTSSYNEQFF. CDR3 nucleotides: TGTGCCAGCAGCTCCTCCTCCGGGACTTCTTCCTACAATGAGCAGTTCTTC.

This clonotype came up a few times. The chain employs TRBV5-4 and TRBJ2-4, with 8 bases aligning to TRBD2. Germline CDR1 SGHNT, CDR2 YYREEE (reference sequence). Trimming removed 2 bases from V and 4 bases from J; junction bases left unmatched: 5. The CDR3 has 15 amino acids. The DNA of the CDR3 is TGTGCCAGCAGCTTCAAGCGGGAGAGGAAAAACATTCAGTACTTC. It codes for CASSFKRERKNIQYF.

This rearrangement joins TRBV12-3 or TRBV12-4 to TRBJ1-1; tentatively, D is TRBD1 (6 bases). The CDR3 extends over 14 amino acids. Trimming took off 9 bases at V and 4 bases at J, with 18 bases between the two ends. The CDR3 bases are TGTGCCAGTCGCACTAAGGGGGGTGGCACTGAAGCTTTCTTT. This sequence encodes CASRTKGGGTEAFF.

At least ten counts were recorded for this clonotype. The chain links TRBV2 to TRBJ2-5, with unresolved D. Germline V gives CDR1 SNHLY, CDR2 FYNNEI. The CDR3 extends over 13 amino acids. V was pared by 8 bases and J by 5 bases, with 15 bases between. CDR3 sequence: CASATFAGETQYF. DNA for the CDR3: TGTGCCAGCGCGACCTTCGCCGGGGAGACCCAGTACTTC.

The genes are TRBV28 and TRBJ1-3; 10 nucleotides line up with TRBD1. The CDR3 is 17 amino acids. The junction had 5 bases not matched to a gene; V was cut back by 3 bases and J by 0 bases. Germline CDR1 is MDHEN and CDR2 is SYDVKM. This CDR3 is CASSFPWDRGSGNTIYF. CDR3 bases: TGTGCCAGCAGTTTCCCCTGGGACAGGGGCTCTGGAAACACCATATATTTT.

This clonotype was counted at least ten times. The chain uses TRBV7-8 and TRBJ2-7, with 10 bases that match TRBD2. Germline CDR1 and CDR2: SGHVS and FQNEAQ. The junction had 11 bases not matched to a gene; V was cut back by 5 bases and J by 4 bases. The CDR3 has 16 amino acids. The CDR3 DNA is TGTGCCAGCAGCACTAGCGGGGACATCCTTAGTTACGAGCAGTACTTC. Translation: CASSTSGDILSYEQYF.

This clonotype appeared a few times. The J gene is TRBJ1-6, the V gene TRBV12-3 or TRBV12-4, with D possibly matching TRBD1 (5 bases). CDR3 length: 16 amino acids. V lost 6 bases and J 0 bases, leaving 12 bases between the germline ends. CDR3 nucleotides: TGTGCCAGCAGACGGGGACGGGGCTCCTATAATTCACCCCTCCACTTT. Residues: CASRRGRGSYNSPLHF.

This clonotype showed up many times. This CDR3 is CASSWVAGIQETQYF. DNA for the CDR3: TGTGCCAGCAGCTGGGTAGCGGGGATCCAAGAGACCCAGTACTTC. V usage is TRBV7-8 and J usage is TRBJ2-5, with 8 bases identical to TRBD2. V was pared by 4 bases and J by 1 base, with 5 bases of the junction left unmatched. In germline, CDR1 is SGHVS, CDR2 FQNEAQ. The CDR3 has 15 residues.